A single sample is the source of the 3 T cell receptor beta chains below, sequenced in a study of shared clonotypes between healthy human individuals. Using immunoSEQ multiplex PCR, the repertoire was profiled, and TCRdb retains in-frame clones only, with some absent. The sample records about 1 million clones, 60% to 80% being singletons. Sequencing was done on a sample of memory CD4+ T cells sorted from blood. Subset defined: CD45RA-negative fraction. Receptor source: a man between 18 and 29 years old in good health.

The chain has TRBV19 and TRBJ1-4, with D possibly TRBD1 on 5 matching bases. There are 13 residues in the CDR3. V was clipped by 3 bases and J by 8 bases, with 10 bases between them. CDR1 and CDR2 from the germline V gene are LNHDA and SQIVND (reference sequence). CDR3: CASSIREREKLFF. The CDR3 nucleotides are TGTGCCAGTAGTATCAGGGAACGGGAAAAACTGTTTTTT.

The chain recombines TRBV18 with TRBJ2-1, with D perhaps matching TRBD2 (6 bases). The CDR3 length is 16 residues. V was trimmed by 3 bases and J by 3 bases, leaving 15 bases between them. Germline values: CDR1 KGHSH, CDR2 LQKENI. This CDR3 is CASSPRGSSGYNEQFF. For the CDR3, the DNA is TGTGCCAGCTCACCCCGGGGGTCCTCCGGCTACAATGAGCAGTTCTTC.

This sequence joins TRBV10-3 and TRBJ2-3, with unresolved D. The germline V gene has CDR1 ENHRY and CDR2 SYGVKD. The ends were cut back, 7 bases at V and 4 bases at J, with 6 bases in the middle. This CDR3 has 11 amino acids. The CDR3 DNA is TGTGCCATCACCGCGGCAGATACGCAGTATTTT. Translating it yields CAITAADTQYF.